The 10 T cell receptor beta chains below come from one sample, sequenced in a study of memory CD4+ T cells and cytomegalovirus serostatus. The sort gate was single viable CD3+CD4+CD8-CD45RO+ cells for memory CD4+ T cells. The repertoire was sequenced with immunoSEQ multiplex PCR; TCRdb's copy has only in-frame clones and lacks some. The sample has about 59,000 clones, about 81% seen once. Sequencing used memory CD4+ T cells from blood. Receptors originate from an adult in good health and CMV-seronegative.

V is TRBV9 and J is TRBJ1-5, with D tentatively TRBD1 (6 bases). The germline V and J ends were trimmed by 6 bases and 6 bases, with 22 bases remaining between them. CDR3 length equals 16 residues. Germline assignment: CDR1 SGDLS and CDR2 YYNGEE. CDR3 DNA sequence: TGTGCCAGCACCCCCGGAGGGGGGCGCAGGCTTCAGCCCCAGCATTTT. This encodes CASTPGGGRRLQPQHF.

This chain uses TRBV27 with TRBJ1-2; the match to TRBD1 covers 12 bases. From germline, CDR1 is MNHEY and CDR2 SMNVEV (reference sequence). This CDR3 has 18 amino acids. Trimming cost V 3 bases and J 5 bases; bases outside gene matches: 13. The CDR3 region has the DNA TGTGCCAGCAGTTTCGCATCGGGGACAGGGGGCTCTTTTTATGGCTACACCTTC. Translated, it gives CASSFASGTGGSFYGYTF.

The V call is TRBV1, the J call TRBJ2-5. TRBV1 is a recognized pseudogene. The length of the CDR3 is 11 residues. The CDR3 nucleotides are TGCACCAGCAGATTCAAGGGTGCCCAGTACTTC. Amino acid sequence: CTSRFKGAQYF.

V usage is TRBV4-1 and J usage is TRBJ2-3; D is undetermined. CDR1 is MGHRA, CDR2 YSYEKL, per germline. V lost 0 bases, J lost 5 bases, and 15 bases lay in between. The CDR3 is made up of 16 amino acids. The CDR3 protein is CASSQDWGPTKDTQYF. Here the CDR3 DNA reads TGCGCCAGCAGCCAAGATTGGGGTCCCACTAAAGATACGCAGTATTTT.

The chain carries TRBV5-1 and TRBJ1-5, with 9 bases aligning to TRBD1. CDR3 length: 15 amino acids. Germline V gives CDR1 SGHRS, CDR2 YFSETQ. V gave up 7 bases and J gave up 7 bases; unmatched junction bases: 12. The CDR3 is CASSPGQGINQPQHF. CDR3 in DNA: TGCGCCAGCTCACCAGGACAGGGGATAAACCAGCCCCAGCATTTT.

This chain links TRBV7-9 with TRBJ2-5; D ambiguous. The germline V gene has CDR1 SEHNR and CDR2 FQNEAQ (reference sequence). This CDR3 comprises 14 residues. V was trimmed by 1 base and J by 1 base, leaving 7 bases between them. CDR3 nucleotides: TGTGCCAGCAGCTTAGGAACGGTCCAAGAGACCCAGTACTTC. Its protein is CASSLGTVQETQYF.

The V call is TRBV27, the J call TRBJ1-1, with D maybe TRBD1 (5 bases). There are 12 residues in the CDR3. The V end was cut by 6 bases, the J end by 5 bases, with 10 bases between. Looked up from germline, CDR1 is MNHEY and CDR2 is SMNVEV (reference sequence). The CDR3 DNA reads as TGTGCCAGCAGGTCCAGGGCTACTGAAGCTTTCTTT. Translating it yields CASRSRATEAFF.

This chain uses TRBV20-1 with TRBJ1-2; the D is unclear. This CDR3 has 10 residues. V lost 4 bases and J 5 bases, leaving 5 bases between the germline ends. Germline V gene lookup returns CDR1 DFQATT and CDR2 SNEGSKA (reference sequence). The CDR3 DNA reads as TGCAGTGCTACCTATTATGGCTACACCTTC. It translates to CSATYYGYTF.

The chain has TRBV2 and TRBJ1-5; 7 bases fit TRBD1. The V and J ends lost 6 bases and 7 bases, in that order; junction bases with no gene match: 15. Germline loops: CDR1 SNHLY, CDR2 FYNNEI. CDR3 size: 16 residues. The CDR3 loop reads CASSITTGTVKQPQHF. DNA for the CDR3: TGTGCCAGCAGCATAACTACCGGGACAGTCAAACAGCCCCAGCATTTT.

The chain has TRBV7-9 and TRBJ2-2, with no clear D. Germline CDR1 and CDR2: SEHNR and FQNEAQ (reference sequence). The V gene lost 5 bases and the J gene lost 2 bases, with 12 bases spanning the gap. The CDR3 covers 15 residues. The chain's CDR3 is CASSLSYYNTGELFF. CDR3 DNA sequence: TGTGCCAGCAGCCTCAGTTATTACAACACCGGGGAGCTGTTTTTT.